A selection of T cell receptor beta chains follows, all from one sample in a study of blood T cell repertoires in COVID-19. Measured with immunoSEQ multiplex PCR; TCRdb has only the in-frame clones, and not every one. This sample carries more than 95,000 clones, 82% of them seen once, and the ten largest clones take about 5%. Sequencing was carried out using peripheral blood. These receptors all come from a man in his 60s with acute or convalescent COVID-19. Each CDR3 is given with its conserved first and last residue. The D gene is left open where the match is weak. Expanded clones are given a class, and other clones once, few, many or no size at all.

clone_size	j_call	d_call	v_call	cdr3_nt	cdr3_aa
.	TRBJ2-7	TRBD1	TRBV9	TGTGCCAGCAGCGTTAGCGGACAGGGGGCAGGCGAGCAGTACTTC	CASSVSGQGAGEQYF
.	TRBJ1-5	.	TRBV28	TGTGCCAGCACCCCGGACGGGGATAGCAATCAGCCCCAGCATTTT	CASTPDGDSNQPQHF
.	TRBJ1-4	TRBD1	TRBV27	TGTGCCAGCAGTGCCTGGACAGGGGGCAATGAAAAACTGTTTTTT	CASSAWTGGNEKLFF
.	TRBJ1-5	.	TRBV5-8	TGTGCCAGCAGCATGTCAGGGAAGTTGGGGCAGCCCCAGCATTTT	CASSMSGKLGQPQHF
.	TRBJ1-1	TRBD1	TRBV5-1	TGCGCCAGCAGCTCGGGACAGATGAACACTGAAGCTTTCTTT	CASSSGQMNTEAFF
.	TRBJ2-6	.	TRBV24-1	TGTGCCACCAGTGACGGACATCTTTCCTACTCTGGGGCCAACGTCCTGACTTTC	CATSDGHLSYSGANVLTF
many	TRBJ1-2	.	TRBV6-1	TGTGCCAGCAGTGAAGCGTGGGGCCAGAACTATGGCTACACCTTC	CASSEAWGQNYGYTF
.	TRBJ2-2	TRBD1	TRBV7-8	TGTGCCAGCAGGACAGGGGGCACCGGGGAGCTGTTTTTT	CASRTGGTGELFF
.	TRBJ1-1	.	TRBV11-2	TGTGCCAGCAGCACCCAGCTTGTTTCAGGGGAAGCTTTCTTT	CASSTQLVSGEAFF
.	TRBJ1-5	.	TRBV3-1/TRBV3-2	TGTGCCAGCAGCCAGGCAGGGCGACAGCCCCAGCATTTT	CASSQAGRQPQHF
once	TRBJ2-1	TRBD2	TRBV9	TGTGCCAGCAGCCTAGGGACTAGCGCCAATGAGCAGTTCTTC	CASSLGTSANEQFF
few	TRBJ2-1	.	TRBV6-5	TGTGCCAGCATTTCTAGCATTAATGAGCAGTTCTTC	CASISSINEQFF
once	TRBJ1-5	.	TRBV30	TGTGCCTGGACCCAGACAGGATTTAGCAATCAGCCCCAGCATTTT	CAWTQTGFSNQPQHF
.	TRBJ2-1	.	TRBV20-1	TGCAGTGCTAAAGGGGCCTCTGAGCAGTTCTTC	CSAKGASEQFF
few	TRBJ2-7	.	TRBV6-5	TGTGCCAGCAGTCCTGACAGGAATACCTACGAGCAGTACTTC	CASSPDRNTYEQYF